The sequence of this T cell receptor (beta chain) was determined in a study of T-cell memory formation after mild COVID-19. Study-wide context: The two donors had largely donor-specific TCR clusters. Study conclusions and caveats: Shrinking CD4+ clones were chiefly CM and EM; CD8+ ones were chiefly EMRA. Memory from before infection featured some responding clones, which suggests cross-reactive memory joined.

Barcoded TCR alpha and TCR beta cDNA libraries with UMIs came from 5'RACE using constant-segment primers. TCRdb passed the 5' RACE reads through MiXCR, listing each CDR3 protein once. The sample includes hundreds of thousands of distinct CDR3 sequences, approximately 15% of them seen just once. Note on this clonotype: The antigen is not known.

Germline loops: CDR1 SEHNR, CDR2 FQNEAQ (reference sequence). V shed 5 bases and J 2 bases; nucleotides not matched to a gene: 7. The length of the CDR3 is 16 residues. This clonotype was obtained from an adult woman who had mild COVID-19 (a few samples of this study predate the infection). Cell type and time point are not known. The gene calls are TRBV7-9 and TRBJ2-2; the match to TRBD2 covers 8 bases. Sequencing was performed on PBMCs or a T cell subset sorted from them (not recorded which). The CDR3 bases are TGTGCCAGCAGCCCGCGTAGCGGGGATAACACCGGGGAGCTGTTTTTT. Its translation: CASSPRSGDNTGELFF.